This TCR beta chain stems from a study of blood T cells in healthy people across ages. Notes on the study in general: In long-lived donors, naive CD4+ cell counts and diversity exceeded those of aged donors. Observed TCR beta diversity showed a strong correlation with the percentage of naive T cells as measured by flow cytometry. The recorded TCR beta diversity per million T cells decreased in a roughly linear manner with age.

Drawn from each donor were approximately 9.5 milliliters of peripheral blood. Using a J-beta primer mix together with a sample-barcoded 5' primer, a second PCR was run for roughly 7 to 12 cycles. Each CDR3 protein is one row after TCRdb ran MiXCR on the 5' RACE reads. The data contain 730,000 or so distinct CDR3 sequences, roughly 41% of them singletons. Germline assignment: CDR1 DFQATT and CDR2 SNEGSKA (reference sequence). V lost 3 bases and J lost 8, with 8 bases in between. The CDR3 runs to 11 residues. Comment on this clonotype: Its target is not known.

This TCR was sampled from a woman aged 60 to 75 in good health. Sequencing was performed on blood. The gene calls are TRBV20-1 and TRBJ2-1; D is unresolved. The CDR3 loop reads CSARAGHEQFF. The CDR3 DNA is TGCAGTGCTAGGGCTGGCCATGAGCAGTTCTTC.